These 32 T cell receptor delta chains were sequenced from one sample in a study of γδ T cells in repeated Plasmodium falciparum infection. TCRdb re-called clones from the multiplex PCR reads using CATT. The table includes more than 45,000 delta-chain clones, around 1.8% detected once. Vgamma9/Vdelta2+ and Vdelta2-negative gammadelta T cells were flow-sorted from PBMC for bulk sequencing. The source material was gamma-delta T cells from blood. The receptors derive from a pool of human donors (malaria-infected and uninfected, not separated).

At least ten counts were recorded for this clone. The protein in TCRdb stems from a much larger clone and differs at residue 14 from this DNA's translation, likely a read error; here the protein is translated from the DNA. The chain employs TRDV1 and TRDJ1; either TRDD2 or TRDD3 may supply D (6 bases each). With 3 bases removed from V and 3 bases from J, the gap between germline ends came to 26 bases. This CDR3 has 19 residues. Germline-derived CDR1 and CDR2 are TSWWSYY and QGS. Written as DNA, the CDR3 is TGTGCTCTTGGGGACGGGGATCCTACGCCATGGGGGTACGCCGATAAACTCATCTTT. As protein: CALGDGDPTPWGYADKLIF.

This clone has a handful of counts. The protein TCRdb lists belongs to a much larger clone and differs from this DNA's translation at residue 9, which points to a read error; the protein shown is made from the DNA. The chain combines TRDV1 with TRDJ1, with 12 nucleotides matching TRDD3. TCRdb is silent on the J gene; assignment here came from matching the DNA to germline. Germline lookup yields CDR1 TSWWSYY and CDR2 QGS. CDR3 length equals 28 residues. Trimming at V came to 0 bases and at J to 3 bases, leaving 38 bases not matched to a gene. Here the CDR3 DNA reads TGTGCTCTTGGGGAACTAGGGCCTGCTACCTACTGGGGGATACCCCGTAATCTGCTAAATCCGAGGGCCGATAAACTCATCTTT. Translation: CALGELGPATYWGIPRNLLNPRADKLIF.

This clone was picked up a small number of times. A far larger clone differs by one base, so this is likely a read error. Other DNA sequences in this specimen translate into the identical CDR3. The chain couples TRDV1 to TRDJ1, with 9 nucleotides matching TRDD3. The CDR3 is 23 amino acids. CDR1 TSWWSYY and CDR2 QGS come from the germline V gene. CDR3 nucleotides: TGTGCCCTTGGGGAACTTAATAGCAACGGAGTGTCGCGTCTGGGGGATTCGGGCGATAAACTCATCTTT. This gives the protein CALGELNSNGVSRLGDSGDKLIF.

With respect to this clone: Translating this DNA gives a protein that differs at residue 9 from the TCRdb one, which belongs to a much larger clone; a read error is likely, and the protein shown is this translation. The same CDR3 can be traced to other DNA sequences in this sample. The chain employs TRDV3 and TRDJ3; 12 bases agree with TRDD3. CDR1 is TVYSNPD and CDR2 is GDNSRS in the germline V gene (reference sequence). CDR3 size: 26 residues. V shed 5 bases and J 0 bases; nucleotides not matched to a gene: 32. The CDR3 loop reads CAPSVFRAGQRTGGYPLSWDTRQMFF. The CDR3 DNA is TGTGCCCCCTCGGTATTCCGCGCCGGCCAGCGTACTGGGGGATACCCCCTCTCCTGGGACACCCGACAGATGTTTTTC.

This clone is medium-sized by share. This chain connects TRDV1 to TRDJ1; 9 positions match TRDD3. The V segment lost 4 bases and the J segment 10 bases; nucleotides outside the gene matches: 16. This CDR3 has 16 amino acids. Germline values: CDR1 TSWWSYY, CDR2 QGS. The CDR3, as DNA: TGTGCTCTTGGGGCCTATGGACTGGGGGAAATGTCTGGACTCATCTTT. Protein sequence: CALGAYGLGEMSGLIF.

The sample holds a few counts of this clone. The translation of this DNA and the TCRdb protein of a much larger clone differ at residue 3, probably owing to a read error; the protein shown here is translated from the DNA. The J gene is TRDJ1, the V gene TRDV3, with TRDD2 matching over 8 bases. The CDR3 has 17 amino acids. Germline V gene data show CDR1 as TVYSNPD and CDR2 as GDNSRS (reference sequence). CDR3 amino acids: CALSSAFLRSRTNKLIF. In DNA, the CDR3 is TGTGCCCTTAGCTCGGCCTTCCTAAGATCCCGTACTAATAAACTCATCTTT.

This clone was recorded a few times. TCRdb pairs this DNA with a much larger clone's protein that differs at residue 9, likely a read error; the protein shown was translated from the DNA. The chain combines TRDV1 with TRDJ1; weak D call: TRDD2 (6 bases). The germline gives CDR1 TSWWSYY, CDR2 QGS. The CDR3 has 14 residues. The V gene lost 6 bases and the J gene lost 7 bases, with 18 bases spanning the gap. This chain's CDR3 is CALGPFLGHGKLIF. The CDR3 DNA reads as TGTGCTCTTGGTCCTTTCCTAGGGCACGGTAAACTCATCTTT.

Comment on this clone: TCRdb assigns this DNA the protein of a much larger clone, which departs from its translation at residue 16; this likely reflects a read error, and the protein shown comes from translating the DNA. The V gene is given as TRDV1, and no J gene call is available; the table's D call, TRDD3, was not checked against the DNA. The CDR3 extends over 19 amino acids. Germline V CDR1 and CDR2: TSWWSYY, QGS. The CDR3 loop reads CALGLYGKWRWAYTDELTF. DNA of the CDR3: TGTGCTCTTGGGCTATACGGTAAATGGCGTTGGGCCTACACTGATGAACTCACCTTT.

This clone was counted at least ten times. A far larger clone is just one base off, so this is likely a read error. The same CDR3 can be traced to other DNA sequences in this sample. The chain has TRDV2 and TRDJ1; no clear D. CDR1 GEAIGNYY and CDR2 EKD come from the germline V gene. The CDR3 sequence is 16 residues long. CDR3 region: CACDSRTTGGSDKLIF. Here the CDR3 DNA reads TGCGCCTGTGACTCCCGTACTACGGGCGGCTCCGATAAACTCATCTTT.

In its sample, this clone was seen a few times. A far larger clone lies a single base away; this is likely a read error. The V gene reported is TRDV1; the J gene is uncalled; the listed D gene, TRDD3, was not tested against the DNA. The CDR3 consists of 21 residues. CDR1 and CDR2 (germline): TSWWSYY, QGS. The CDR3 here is CALGATRYWGSPVVNTDKLIF. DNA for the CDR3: TGTGCTCTTGGGGCCACCCGGTACTGGGGATCCCCCGTCGTTAACACCGATAAGCTCATCTTT.

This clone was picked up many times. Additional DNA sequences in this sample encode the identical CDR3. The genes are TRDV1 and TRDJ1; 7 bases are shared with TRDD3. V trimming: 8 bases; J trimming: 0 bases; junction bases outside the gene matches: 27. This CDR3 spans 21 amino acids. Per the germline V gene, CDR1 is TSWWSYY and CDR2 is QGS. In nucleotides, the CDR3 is TGTGCTCTTTGGGCAGTACCAATACGACGTACTGGGGCCAAGTACACCGATAAACTCATCTTT. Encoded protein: CALWAVPIRRTGAKYTDKLIF.

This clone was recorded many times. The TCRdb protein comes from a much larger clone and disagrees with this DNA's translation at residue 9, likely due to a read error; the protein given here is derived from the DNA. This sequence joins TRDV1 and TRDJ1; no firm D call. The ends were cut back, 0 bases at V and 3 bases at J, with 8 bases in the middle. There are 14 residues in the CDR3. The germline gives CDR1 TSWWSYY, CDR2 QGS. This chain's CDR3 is CALGELIGPDKLIF. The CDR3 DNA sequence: TGTGCTCTTGGGGAACTCATCGGGCCCGATAAACTCATCTTT.

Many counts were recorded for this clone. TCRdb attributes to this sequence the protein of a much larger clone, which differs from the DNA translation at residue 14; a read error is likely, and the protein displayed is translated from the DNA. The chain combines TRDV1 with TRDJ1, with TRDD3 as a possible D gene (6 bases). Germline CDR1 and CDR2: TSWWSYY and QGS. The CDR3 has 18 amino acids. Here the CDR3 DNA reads TGTGCTCTTGTGGAATGGGGATCGGATCCCGTGTACACCAATAAACTCATCTTT. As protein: CALVEWGSDPVYTNKLIF.

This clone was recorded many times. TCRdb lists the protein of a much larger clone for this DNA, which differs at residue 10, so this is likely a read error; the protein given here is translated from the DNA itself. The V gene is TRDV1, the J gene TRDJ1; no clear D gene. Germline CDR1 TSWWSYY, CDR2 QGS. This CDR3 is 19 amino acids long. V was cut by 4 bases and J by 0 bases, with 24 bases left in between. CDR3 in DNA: TGTGCTCTTGGGGGGGGCGTCCTCAGGATGCGCTCGTACACCGATAAACTCATCTTT. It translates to CALGGGVLRMRSYTDKLIF.

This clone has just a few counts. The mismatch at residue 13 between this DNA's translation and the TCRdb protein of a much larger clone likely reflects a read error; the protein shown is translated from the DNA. The CDR3 sequence is CACDTAGRRDKLTF. CDR3 nucleotide sequence: TGTGCCTGTGACACCGCAGGGCGGAGGGATAAACTCACCTTT. The V gene is given as TRDV2, and no J gene call is available. The germline CDR1 and CDR2 sequences are GEAIGNYY and EKD. The CDR3 covers 14 residues.

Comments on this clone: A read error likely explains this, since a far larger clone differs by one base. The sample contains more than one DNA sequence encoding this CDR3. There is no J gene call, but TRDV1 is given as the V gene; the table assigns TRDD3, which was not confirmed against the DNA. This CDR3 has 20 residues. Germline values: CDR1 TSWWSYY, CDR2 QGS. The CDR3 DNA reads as TGTGCTCTTGGGGAATGCTACCAACTGGGGGATCCAAGAAATACCAGACCCCTAATCTTT. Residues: CALGECYQLGDPRNTRPLIF.

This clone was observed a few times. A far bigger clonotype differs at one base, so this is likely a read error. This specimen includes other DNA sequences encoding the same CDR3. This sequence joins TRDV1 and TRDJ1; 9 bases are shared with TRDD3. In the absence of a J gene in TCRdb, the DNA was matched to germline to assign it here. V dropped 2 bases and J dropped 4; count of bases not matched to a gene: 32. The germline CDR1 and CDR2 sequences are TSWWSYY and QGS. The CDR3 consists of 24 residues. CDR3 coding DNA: TGTGCTCTTGGGGAATTAAAAAGTCCTCCCTGGGGTGGGGGATATGCCTTGTTGGGCGATAAACTCATCTTT. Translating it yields CALGELKSPPWGGGYALLGDKLIF.

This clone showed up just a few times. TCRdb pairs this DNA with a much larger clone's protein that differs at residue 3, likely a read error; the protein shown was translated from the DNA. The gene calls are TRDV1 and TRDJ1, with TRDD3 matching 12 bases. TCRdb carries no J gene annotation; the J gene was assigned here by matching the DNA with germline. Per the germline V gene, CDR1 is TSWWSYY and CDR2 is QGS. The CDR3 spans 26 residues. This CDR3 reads CARGELRFLEPYRLGDTAWYTDKLIF. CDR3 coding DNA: TGTGCTCGTGGGGAACTTCGATTCCTGGAACCCTACCGTCTGGGGGATACGGCCTGGTACACCGATAAACTCATCTTT.

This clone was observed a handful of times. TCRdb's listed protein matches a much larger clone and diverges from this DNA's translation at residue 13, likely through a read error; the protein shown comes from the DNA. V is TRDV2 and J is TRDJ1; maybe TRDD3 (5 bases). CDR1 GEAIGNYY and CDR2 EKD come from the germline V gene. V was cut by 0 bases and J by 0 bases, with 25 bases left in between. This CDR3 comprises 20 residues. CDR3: CACDTGSGPPRGGYTDKLIF. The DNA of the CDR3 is TGTGCCTGTGACACCGGTTCCGGACCTCCGAGGGGGGGGTACACCGATAAACTCATCTTT.

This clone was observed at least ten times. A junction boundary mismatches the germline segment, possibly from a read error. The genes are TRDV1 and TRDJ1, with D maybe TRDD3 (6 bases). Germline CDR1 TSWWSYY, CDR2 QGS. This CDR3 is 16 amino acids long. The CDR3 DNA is TGTGCTTTTGGAGAAAGGGTGGGGGGACATCGAAGAAAACTCATCTTT. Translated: CAFGERVGGHRRKLIF.

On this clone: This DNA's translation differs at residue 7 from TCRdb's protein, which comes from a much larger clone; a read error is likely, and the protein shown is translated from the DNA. The CDR3 DNA sequence: TGTGCCTGTGACACCGGACGGTTACTGGGGGATAGAGGGAGATGGGTCATCTTT. It encodes CACDTGRLLGDRGRWVIF. The V call is TRDV2, the J call TRDJ1; 11 nucleotides line up with TRDD3. V lost 0 bases and J lost 12; bases outside the gene matches: 20. Germline V gives CDR1 GEAIGNYY, CDR2 EKD. The length of the CDR3 is 18 residues.

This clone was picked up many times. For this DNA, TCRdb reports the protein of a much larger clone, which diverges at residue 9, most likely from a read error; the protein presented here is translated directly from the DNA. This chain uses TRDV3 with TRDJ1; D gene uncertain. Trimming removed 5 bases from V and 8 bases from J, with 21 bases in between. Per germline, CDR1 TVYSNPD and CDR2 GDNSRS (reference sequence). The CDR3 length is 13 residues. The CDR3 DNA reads TGTGCCCTGCGATTGGGTCAGGGGCCGAAACTCATCTTT. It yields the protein CALRLGQGPKLIF.

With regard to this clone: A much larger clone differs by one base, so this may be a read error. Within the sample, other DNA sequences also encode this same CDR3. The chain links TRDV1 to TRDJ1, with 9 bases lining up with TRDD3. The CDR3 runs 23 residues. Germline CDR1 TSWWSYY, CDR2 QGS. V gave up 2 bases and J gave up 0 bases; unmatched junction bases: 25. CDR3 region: CALGEEMWFLHPRGYAYTDKLIF. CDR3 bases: TGTGCTCTTGGGGAAGAGATGTGGTTTCTACACCCTAGGGGATACGCGTACACCGATAAACTCATCTTT.

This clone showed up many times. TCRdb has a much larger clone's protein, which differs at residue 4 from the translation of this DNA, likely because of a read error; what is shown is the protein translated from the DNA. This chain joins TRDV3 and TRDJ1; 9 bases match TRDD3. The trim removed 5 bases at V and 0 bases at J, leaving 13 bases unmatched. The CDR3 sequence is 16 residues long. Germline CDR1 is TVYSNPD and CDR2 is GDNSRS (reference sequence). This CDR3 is CAPSSTGDTYTDKLIF. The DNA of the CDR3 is TGTGCCCCCTCATCCACCGGGGATACGTACACCGATAAACTCATCTTT.

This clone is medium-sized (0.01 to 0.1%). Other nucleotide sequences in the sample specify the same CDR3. The CDR3 loop is CALGVAPTQYTDKLIF. In DNA form, the CDR3 reads TGTGCTCTTGGGGTCGCTCCCACCCAGTACACCGATAAACTCATCTTT. The V and J genes are TRDV1 and TRDJ1; D unclear. Germline V lookup: CDR1 TSWWSYY, CDR2 QGS. V lost 4 bases and J lost 0, with 15 bases in between. CDR3 length equals 16 residues.

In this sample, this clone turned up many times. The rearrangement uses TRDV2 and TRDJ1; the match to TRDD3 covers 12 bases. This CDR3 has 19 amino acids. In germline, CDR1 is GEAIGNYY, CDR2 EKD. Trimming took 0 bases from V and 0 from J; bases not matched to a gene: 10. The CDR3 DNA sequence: TGTGCCTGTGACACCGGGATCTGGGGGATACGCGGGTACACCGATAAACTCATCTTT. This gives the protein CACDTGIWGIRGYTDKLIF.

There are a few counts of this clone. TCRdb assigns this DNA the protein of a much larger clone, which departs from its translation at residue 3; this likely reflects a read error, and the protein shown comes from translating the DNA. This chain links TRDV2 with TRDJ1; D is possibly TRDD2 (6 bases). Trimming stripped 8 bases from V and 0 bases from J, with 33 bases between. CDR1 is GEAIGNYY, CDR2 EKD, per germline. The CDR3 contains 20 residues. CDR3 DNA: TGTGCCTACAAGCTCTACACTCCTTCCCGGGGACTTATTTACACCGATAAACTCATCTTT. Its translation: CAYKLYTPSRGLIYTDKLIF.

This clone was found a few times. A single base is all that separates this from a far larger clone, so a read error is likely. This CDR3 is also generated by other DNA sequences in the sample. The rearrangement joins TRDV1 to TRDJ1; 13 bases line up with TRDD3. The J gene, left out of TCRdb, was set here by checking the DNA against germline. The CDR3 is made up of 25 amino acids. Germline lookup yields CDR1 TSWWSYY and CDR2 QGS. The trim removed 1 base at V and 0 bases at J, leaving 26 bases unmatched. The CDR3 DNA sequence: TGTGCTCTTGGGGAACCCCACAGGCTCCCTGTACGTACTGGGGGATACGCCGGGTACACCGATAAACTCATCTTT. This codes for CALGEPHRLPVRTGGYAGYTDKLIF.

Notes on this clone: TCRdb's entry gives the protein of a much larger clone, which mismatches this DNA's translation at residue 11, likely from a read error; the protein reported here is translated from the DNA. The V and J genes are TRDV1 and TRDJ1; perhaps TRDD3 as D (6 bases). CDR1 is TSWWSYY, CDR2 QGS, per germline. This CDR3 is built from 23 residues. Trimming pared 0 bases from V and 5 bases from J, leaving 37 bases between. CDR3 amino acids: CALGELGSMVRHHSPWGWDKLIF. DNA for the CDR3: TGTGCTCTTGGGGAACTAGGCTCTATGGTTAGACACCACTCTCCCTGGGGATGGGATAAACTCATCTTT.

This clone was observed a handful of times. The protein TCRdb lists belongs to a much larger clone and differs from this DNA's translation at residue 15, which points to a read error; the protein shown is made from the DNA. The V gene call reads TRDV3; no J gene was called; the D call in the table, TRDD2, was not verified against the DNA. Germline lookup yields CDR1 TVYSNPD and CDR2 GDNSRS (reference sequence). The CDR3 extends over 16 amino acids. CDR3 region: CALQSSLLRRRNKLTF. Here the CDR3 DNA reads TGTGCCTTGCAGTCGTCGCTCCTACGACGTCGTAATAAACTCACCTTT.

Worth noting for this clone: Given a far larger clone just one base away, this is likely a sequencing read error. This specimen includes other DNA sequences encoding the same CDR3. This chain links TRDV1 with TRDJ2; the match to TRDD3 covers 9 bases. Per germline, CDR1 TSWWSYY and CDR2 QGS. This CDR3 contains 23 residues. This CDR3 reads CALGELLSTTPYWGTKMTAQLFF. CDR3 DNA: TGTGCTCTCGGGGAACTCCTATCCACCACTCCGTACTGGGGGACAAAAATGACAGCACAACTCTTCTTT.

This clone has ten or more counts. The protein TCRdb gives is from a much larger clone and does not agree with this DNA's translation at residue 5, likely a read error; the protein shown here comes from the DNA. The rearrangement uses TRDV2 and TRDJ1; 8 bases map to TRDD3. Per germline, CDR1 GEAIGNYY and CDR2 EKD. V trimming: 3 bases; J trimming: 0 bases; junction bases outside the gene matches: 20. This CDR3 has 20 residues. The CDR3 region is CACDAEDRLTGGPHTDKLIF. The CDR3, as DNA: TGTGCCTGTGACGCCGAAGACAGGTTGACTGGGGGTCCACACACCGATAAACTCATCTTT.